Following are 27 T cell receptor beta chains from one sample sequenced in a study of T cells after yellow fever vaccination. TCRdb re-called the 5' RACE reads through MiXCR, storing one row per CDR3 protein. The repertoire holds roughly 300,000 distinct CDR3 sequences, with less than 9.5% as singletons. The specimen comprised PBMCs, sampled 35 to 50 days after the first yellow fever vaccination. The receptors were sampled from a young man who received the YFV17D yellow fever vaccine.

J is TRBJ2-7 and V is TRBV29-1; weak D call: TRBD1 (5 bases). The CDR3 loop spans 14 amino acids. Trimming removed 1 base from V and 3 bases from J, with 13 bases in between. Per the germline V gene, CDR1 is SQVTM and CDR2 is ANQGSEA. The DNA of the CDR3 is TGCAGCGTTGAAGGTCTAATCGGACACTACGAGCAGTACTTC. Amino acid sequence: CSVEGLIGHYEQYF.

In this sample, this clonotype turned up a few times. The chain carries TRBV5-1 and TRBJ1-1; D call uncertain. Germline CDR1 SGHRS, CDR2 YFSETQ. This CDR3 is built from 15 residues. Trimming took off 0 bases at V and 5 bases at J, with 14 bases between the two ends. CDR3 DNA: TGCGCCAGCAGCTTGGAAGCGAATGGGGAAACTGAAGCTTTCTTT. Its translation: CASSLEANGETEAFF.

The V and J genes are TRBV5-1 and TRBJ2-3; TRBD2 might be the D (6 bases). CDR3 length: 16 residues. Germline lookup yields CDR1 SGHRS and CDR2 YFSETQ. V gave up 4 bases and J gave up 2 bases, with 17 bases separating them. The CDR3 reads CASSLGGAVFTDTQYF. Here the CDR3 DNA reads TGCGCCAGCAGCCTCGGAGGGGCCGTCTTCACAGATACGCAGTATTTT.

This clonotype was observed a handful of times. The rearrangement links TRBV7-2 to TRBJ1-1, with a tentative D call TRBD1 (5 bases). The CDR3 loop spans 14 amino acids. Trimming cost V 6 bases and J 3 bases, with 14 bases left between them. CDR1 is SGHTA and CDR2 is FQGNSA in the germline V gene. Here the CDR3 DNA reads TGTGCCAGCAGGACATCAGGGTGGGACACTGAAGCTTTCTTT. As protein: CASRTSGWDTEAFF.

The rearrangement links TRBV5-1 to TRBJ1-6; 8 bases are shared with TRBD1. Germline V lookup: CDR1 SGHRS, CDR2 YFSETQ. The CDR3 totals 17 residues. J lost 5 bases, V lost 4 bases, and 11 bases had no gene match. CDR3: CASSKDRAIGDNSPLHF. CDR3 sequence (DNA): TGCGCCAGCAGCAAGGACAGGGCTATCGGTGATAATTCACCCCTCCACTTT.

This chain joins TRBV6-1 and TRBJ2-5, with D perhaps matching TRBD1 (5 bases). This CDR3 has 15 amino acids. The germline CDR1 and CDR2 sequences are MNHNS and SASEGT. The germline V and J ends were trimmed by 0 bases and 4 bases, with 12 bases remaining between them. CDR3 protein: CASSEASQGAETQYF. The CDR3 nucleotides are TGTGCCAGCAGTGAAGCCTCGCAGGGTGCAGAGACCCAGTACTTC.

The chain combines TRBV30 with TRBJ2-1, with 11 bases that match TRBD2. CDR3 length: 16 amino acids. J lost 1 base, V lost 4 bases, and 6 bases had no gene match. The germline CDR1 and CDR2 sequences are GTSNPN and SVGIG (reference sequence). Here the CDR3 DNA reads TGTGCCTGGACGGCTAGCGGGGGGCTATCCTACAATGAGCAGTTCTTC. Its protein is CAWTASGGLSYNEQFF.

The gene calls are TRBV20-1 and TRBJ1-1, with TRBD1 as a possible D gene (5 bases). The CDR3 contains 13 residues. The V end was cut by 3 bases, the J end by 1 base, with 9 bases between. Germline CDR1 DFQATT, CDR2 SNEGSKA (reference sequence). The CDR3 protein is CSARTVRNTEAFF. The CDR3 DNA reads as TGCAGTGCTAGGACAGTTAGGAACACTGAAGCTTTCTTT.

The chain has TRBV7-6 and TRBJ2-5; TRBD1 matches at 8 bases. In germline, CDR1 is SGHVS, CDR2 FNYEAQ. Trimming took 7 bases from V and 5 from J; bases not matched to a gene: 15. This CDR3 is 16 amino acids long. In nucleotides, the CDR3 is TGTGCCAGCACCAACCAACCGGACAGGGTGTACGAGACCCAGTACTTC. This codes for CASTNQPDRVYETQYF.

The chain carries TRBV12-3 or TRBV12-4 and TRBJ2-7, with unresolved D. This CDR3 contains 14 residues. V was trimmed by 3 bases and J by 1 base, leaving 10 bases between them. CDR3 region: CASSFPGPSYEQYF. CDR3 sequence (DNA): TGTGCCAGCAGTTTTCCCGGCCCGTCCTACGAGCAGTACTTC.

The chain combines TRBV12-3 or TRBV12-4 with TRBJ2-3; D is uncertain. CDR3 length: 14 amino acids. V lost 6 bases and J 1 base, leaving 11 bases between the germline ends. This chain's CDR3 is CASRPDGGTDTQYF. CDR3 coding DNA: TGTGCCAGCAGACCCGACGGAGGCACAGATACGCAGTATTTT.

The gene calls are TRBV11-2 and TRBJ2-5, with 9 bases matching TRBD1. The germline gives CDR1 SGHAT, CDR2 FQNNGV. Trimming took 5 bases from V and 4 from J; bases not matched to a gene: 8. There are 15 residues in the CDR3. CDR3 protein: CASSLPGQGGETQYF. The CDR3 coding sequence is TGTGCCAGCAGCCTGCCGGGACAGGGAGGAGAGACCCAGTACTTC.

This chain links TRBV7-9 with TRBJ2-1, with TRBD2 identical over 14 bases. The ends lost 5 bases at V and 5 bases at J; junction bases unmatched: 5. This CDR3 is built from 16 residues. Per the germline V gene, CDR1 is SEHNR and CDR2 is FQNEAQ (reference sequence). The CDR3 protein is CASSPRTSGGNNEQFF. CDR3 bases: TGTGCCAGCAGCCCAAGGACTAGCGGGGGGAACAATGAGCAGTTCTTC.

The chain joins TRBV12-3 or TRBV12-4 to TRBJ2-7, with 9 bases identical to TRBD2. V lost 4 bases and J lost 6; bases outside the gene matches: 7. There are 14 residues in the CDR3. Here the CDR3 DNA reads TGTGCCAGCAGTTCCCCGGGACTAGCAGGCGAGCAGTACTTC. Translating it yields CASSSPGLAGEQYF.

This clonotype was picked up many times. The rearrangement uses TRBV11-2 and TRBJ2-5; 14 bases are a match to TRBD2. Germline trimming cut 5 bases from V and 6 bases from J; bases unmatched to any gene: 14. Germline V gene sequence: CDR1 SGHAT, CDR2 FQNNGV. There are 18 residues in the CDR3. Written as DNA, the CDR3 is TGTGCCAGCAGCCCGCCGACTAGCGGGGGGGACTACAAGAAGACCCAGTACTTC. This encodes CASSPPTSGGDYKKTQYF.

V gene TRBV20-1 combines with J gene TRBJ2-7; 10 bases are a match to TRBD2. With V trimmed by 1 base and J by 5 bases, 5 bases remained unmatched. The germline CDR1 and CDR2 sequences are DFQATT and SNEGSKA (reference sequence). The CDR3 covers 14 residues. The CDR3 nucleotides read TGCAGTGCTAGAGTCGTAGCGGGGGGTCACGAGCAGTACGTC. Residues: CSARVVAGGHEQYV.

CDR3 residues: CASRPDRDINYEQYV. The CDR3 region has the DNA TGTGCCAGCAGGCCGGACAGGGACATTAATTACGAGCAGTACGTC. This rearrangement joins TRBV5-4 to TRBJ2-7; 8 positions agree with TRBD1. The CDR3 is made up of 15 amino acids. Trimming took 5 bases from V and 4 from J; bases not matched to a gene: 11. Germline V CDR1 and CDR2: SGHNT, YYREEE (reference sequence).

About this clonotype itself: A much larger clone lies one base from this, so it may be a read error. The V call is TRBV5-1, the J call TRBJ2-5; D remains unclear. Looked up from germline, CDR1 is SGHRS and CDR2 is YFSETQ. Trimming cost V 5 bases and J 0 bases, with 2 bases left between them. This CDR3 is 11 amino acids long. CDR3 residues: CASRYQETQYF. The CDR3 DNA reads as TGCGCCAGCAGGTACCAAGAGACCCAGTACTTC. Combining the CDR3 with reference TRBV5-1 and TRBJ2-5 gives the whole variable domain KAGVTQTPRYLIKTRGQQVTLSCSPISGHRSVSWYQQTPGQGLQFLFEYFSETQRNKGNFPGRFSGRQFSNSRSEMNVSTLELGDSALYLCASRYQETQYFGPGTRLLVL.

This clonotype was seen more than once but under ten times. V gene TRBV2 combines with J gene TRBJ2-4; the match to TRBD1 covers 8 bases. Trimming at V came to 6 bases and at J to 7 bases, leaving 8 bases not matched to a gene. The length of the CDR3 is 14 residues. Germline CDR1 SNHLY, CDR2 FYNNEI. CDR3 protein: CASRKDRAANIQYF. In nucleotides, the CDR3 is TGTGCCAGCAGAAAGGACAGGGCGGCGAACATTCAGTACTTC. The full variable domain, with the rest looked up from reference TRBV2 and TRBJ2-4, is EPEVTQTPSHQVTQMGQEVILRCVPISNHLYFYWYRQILGQKVEFLVSFYNNEISEKSEIFDDQFSVERPDGSNFTLKIRSTKLEDSAMYFCASRKDRAANIQYFGAGTRLSVL.

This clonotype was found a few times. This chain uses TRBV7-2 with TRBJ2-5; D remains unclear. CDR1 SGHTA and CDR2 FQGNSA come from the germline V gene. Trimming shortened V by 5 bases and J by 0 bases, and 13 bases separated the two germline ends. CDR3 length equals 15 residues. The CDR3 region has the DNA TGTGCCAGCAGCCCCCGTTGGGCCGACCAAGAGACCCAGTACTTC. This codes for CASSPRWADQETQYF.

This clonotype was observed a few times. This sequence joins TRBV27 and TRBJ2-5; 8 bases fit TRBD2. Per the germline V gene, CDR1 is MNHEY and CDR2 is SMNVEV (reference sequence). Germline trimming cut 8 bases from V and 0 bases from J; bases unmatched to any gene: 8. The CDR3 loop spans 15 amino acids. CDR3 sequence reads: CASGGLAGNQETQYF. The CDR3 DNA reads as TGTGCCAGCGGGGGGCTAGCGGGTAACCAAGAGACCCAGTACTTC.

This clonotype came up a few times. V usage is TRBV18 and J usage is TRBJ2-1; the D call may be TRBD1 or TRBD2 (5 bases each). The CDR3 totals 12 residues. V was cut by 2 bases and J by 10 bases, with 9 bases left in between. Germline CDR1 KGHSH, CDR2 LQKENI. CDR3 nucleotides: TGTGCCAGCTCACCATATGGGGGAGAGCAGTTCTTC. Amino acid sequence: CASSPYGGEQFF.

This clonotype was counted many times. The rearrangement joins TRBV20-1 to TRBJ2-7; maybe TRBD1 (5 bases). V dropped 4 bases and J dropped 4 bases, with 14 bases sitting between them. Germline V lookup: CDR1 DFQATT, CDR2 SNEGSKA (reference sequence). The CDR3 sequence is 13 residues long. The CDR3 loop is CSATTAPSYEQYF. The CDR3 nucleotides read TGCAGTGCTACGACAGCTCCTTCTTACGAGCAGTACTTC.

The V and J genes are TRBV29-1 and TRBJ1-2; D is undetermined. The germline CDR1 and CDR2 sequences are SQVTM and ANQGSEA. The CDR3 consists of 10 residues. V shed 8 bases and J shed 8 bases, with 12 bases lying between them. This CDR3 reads CSILLGGYTF. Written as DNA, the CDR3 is TGCAGCATCCTCCTCGGGGGCTACACCTTC.

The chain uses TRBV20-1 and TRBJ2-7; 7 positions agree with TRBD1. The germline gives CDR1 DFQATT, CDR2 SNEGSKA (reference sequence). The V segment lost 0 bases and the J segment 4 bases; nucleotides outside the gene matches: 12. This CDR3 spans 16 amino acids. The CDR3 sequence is CSARDQGVLRRYEQYF. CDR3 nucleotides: TGCAGTGCTAGAGATCAGGGGGTCCTGCGTCGGTACGAGCAGTACTTC.

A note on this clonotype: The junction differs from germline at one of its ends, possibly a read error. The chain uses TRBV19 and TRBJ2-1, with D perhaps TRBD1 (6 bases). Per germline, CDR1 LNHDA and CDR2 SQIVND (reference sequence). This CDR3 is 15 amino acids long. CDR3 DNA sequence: TGTGCCAGTAGAATAGACAGGAGCTCCTACAATGAGCAGTTCTTC. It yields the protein CASRIDRSSYNEQFF.

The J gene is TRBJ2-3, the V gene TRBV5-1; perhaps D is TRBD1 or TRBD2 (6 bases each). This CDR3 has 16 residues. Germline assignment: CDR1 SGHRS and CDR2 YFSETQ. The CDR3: CAGGTEGHPSTDTQYF. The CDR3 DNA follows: TGCGCTGGGGGGACCGAGGGACATCCTAGCACAGATACGCAGTATTTT.